These T cell receptor beta chains were read from a single sample in a study of blood T cell repertoires in COVID-19. Method: immunoSEQ multiplex PCR; TCRdb's copy keeps in-frame clones and lacks some. The table lists tens of thousands of clones, approximately 86% of them singletons. The sequencing input was peripheral blood. All receptors derive from a woman aged 70-85 years with acute or convalescent COVID-19. The CDR3 runs from the conserved cysteine through the conserved F or W. A D gene is named only where the DNA matches it firmly. Some rows mark clone size as missing; the rest say once, few, many or name a class of expanded clone.

abundance: once
j_gene: TRBJ1-4
d_gene: TRBD1
len: 16
v_gene: TRBV28
CDR3aa: CASSLSDRAYNEKLFF
CDR3nt: TGTGCCAGCAGTTTATCAGACAGGGCATATAATGAAAAACTGTTTTTT

abundance: few
j_gene: TRBJ2-1
d_gene: TRBD2
len: 16
v_gene: TRBV6-5
CDR3aa: CASSYLKLAGVSEQFF
CDR3nt: TGTGCCAGCAGTTACTTGAAACTAGCGGGAGTAAGTGAGCAGTTCTTC

abundance: .
j_gene: TRBJ1-2
d_gene: .
len: 14
v_gene: TRBV3-1/TRBV3-2
CDR3aa: CASTFEGGEYGYTF
CDR3nt: TGTGCCAGCACCTTCGAAGGGGGAGAGTATGGCTACACCTTC

abundance: .
j_gene: TRBJ2-3
d_gene: TRBD2
len: 15
v_gene: TRBV19
CDR3aa: CASSILASGVDTQYF
CDR3nt: TGTGCCAGTAGTATCTTAGCTAGCGGGGTAGATACGCAGTATTTT

abundance: .
j_gene: TRBJ1-1
d_gene: .
len: 16
v_gene: TRBV28
CDR3aa: CASYPQGKGVNTEAFF
CDR3nt: TGTGCCAGCTACCCTCAGGGGAAGGGGGTGAACACTGAAGCTTTCTTT

abundance: .
j_gene: TRBJ1-1
d_gene: .
len: 13
v_gene: TRBV24-1
CDR3aa: CATRRDFGSEAFF
CDR3nt: TGTGCCACCAGGAGGGACTTTGGCTCTGAAGCTTTCTTT

abundance: .
j_gene: TRBJ1-4
d_gene: TRBD1
len: 17
v_gene: TRBV7-9
CDR3aa: CASSLSYVGQGDEKLFF
CDR3nt: TGTGCCAGCAGCTTATCCTACGTTGGACAGGGTGATGAAAAACTGTTTTTT

abundance: .
j_gene: TRBJ2-3
d_gene: TRBD2
len: 19
v_gene: TRBV5-4
CDR3aa: CASSLNPTPSSGGAHTQYF
CDR3nt: TGTGCCAGCAGCTTGAATCCCACCCCCTCTAGCGGGGGGGCGCATACGCAGTATTTT

abundance: once
j_gene: TRBJ2-3
d_gene: TRBD2
len: 16
v_gene: TRBV2
CDR3aa: CASSPRRLAGADTQYF
CDR3nt: TGTGCCAGCAGTCCCCGGCGCCTAGCGGGAGCAGATACGCAGTATTTT

abundance: .
j_gene: TRBJ2-7
d_gene: .
len: 14
v_gene: TRBV6-2/TRBV6-3
CDR3aa: CASSFRPGPYEQYF
CDR3nt: TGTGCCAGCAGTTTTCGGCCAGGGCCCTACGAGCAGTACTTC

abundance: .
j_gene: TRBJ2-7
d_gene: .
len: 12
v_gene: TRBV2
CDR3aa: CASRQGAGEQYF
CDR3nt: TGTGCCAGCAGACAGGGAGCGGGAGAGCAGTACTTC

abundance: .
j_gene: TRBJ1-5
d_gene: .
len: 17
v_gene: TRBV10-2
CDR3aa: CASSGGVPDPSNQPQHF
CDR3nt: TGCGCCAGCAGCGGGGGGGTCCCAGACCCTAGCAATCAGCCCCAGCATTTT

abundance: .
j_gene: TRBJ2-1
d_gene: .
len: 14
v_gene: TRBV5-1
CDR3aa: CASSLGLSVNEQFF
CDR3nt: TGCGCCAGCAGCTTGGGGCTCTCTGTGAATGAGCAGTTCTTC

abundance: .
j_gene: TRBJ2-1
d_gene: .
len: 13
v_gene: TRBV6-5
CDR3aa: CASTRGAYNEQFF
CDR3nt: TGTGCCAGCACTCGGGGAGCATACAATGAGCAGTTCTTC

abundance: .
j_gene: TRBJ1-6
d_gene: .
len: 15
v_gene: TRBV27
CDR3aa: CASSPRGTRNSPLHF
CDR3nt: TGTGCCAGCAGCCCCCGGGGGACTCGGAATTCACCCCTCCACTTT

abundance: .
j_gene: TRBJ1-1
d_gene: .
len: 15
v_gene: TRBV11-2
CDR3aa: CASSPGHRGNTEAFF
CDR3nt: TGTGCCAGCAGCCCGGGACATCGGGGGAACACTGAAGCTTTCTTT

abundance: .
j_gene: TRBJ1-1
d_gene: TRBD1
len: 14
v_gene: TRBV5-6
CDR3aa: CASSFGTGGTEAFF
CDR3nt: TGTGCCAGCAGCTTTGGGACAGGGGGCACTGAAGCTTTCTTT

abundance: .
j_gene: TRBJ2-3
d_gene: .
len: 16
v_gene: TRBV5-1
CDR3aa: CASSMTVNRMTDTQYF
CDR3nt: TGCGCCAGCAGCATGACAGTTAATAGAATGACAGATACGCAGTATTTT

abundance: .
j_gene: TRBJ2-5
d_gene: TRBD2
len: 16
v_gene: TRBV15
CDR3aa: CATRNPSGGSLETQYF
CDR3nt: TGTGCCACCAGGAATCCTAGCGGGGGCTCGTTGGAGACCCAGTACTTC

abundance: .
j_gene: TRBJ2-5
d_gene: TRBD1
len: 16
v_gene: TRBV5-1
CDR3aa: CASSLTTGGGQETQYF
CDR3nt: TGCGCCAGCAGCTTGACCACAGGGGGCGGGCAAGAGACCCAGTACTTC

abundance: .
j_gene: TRBJ2-1
d_gene: TRBD2
len: 18
v_gene: TRBV11-2
CDR3aa: CASSLVGLGLRGDNEQFF
CDR3nt: TGTGCCAGCAGCTTAGTGGGGCTGGGGTTGCGGGGGGACAATGAGCAGTTCTTC

abundance: .
j_gene: TRBJ1-2
d_gene: TRBD1
len: 16
v_gene: TRBV27
CDR3aa: CASSFRNPGQTYGYTF
CDR3nt: TGTGCCAGCAGTTTCAGAAACCCGGGACAGACCTATGGCTACACCTTC

abundance: .
j_gene: TRBJ1-3
d_gene: .
len: 11
v_gene: TRBV29-1
CDR3aa: CSAAGTGTIYF
CDR3nt: TGCAGCGCTGCGGGGACCGGCACCATATATTTT

abundance: .
j_gene: TRBJ2-3
d_gene: TRBD2
len: 17
v_gene: TRBV24-1
CDR3aa: CATSDSGLADSTDTQYF
CDR3nt: TGTGCCACCAGTGATTCGGGACTAGCGGATAGCACAGATACGCAGTATTTT

abundance: .
j_gene: TRBJ1-1
d_gene: .
len: 14
v_gene: TRBV2
CDR3aa: CASSLIGVNTEAFF
CDR3nt: TGTGCCAGCAGTTTAATAGGGGTGAACACTGAAGCTTTCTTT

abundance: .
j_gene: TRBJ1-6
d_gene: TRBD1
len: 15
v_gene: TRBV5-1
CDR3aa: CASSSSDRSNSPLHF
CDR3nt: TGCGCCAGCAGCTCGTCGGACAGGTCGAATTCACCCCTCCACTTT

abundance: .
j_gene: TRBJ1-3
d_gene: TRBD1
len: 13
v_gene: TRBV30
CDR3aa: CAWMGTAGNTIYF
CDR3nt: TGTGCCTGGATGGGGACAGCTGGAAACACCATATATTTT

abundance: once
j_gene: TRBJ2-7
d_gene: .
len: 16
v_gene: TRBV19
CDR3aa: CASSIRAPSGPGEQYF
CDR3nt: TGTGCCAGTAGTATCCGAGCCCCGTCCGGCCCGGGCGAGCAGTACTTC

abundance: .
j_gene: TRBJ2-3
d_gene: TRBD2
len: 18
v_gene: TRBV5-1
CDR3aa: CASSPGLTSGGSTDTQYF
CDR3nt: TGCGCCAGCAGCCCGGGACTTACTAGCGGGGGTAGCACAGATACGCAGTATTTT

abundance: .
j_gene: TRBJ2-5
d_gene: TRBD1
len: 14
v_gene: TRBV28
CDR3aa: CASSLGQARETQYF
CDR3nt: TGTGCCAGCAGTTTAGGACAGGCTCGGGAGACCCAGTACTTC

abundance: .
j_gene: TRBJ2-7
d_gene: .
len: 15
v_gene: TRBV30
CDR3aa: CAWSPRTVLTYEQYF
CDR3nt: TGTGCCTGGAGTCCCCGGACAGTATTGACCTACGAGCAGTACTTC

abundance: .
j_gene: TRBJ2-7
d_gene: TRBD2
len: 14
v_gene: TRBV6-6
CDR3aa: CASSYGGTTYEQYF
CDR3nt: TGTGCCAGCAGTTACGGGGGGACTACCTACGAGCAGTACTTC

abundance: .
j_gene: TRBJ2-1
d_gene: TRBD2
len: 16
v_gene: TRBV7-2
CDR3aa: CASSFVGLAGNNEQFF
CDR3nt: TGTGCCAGCAGTTTTGTGGGACTAGCGGGGAACAATGAGCAGTTCTTC

abundance: .
j_gene: TRBJ1-5
d_gene: .
len: 14
v_gene: TRBV18
CDR3aa: CASSETGTFGPQHF
CDR3nt: TGTGCCAGCTCCGAAACAGGGACGTTCGGGCCCCAGCATTTT

abundance: few
j_gene: TRBJ2-3
d_gene: .
len: 12
v_gene: TRBV2
CDR3aa: CASRGTSLRQYF
CDR3nt: TGTGCCAGCAGGGGTACTAGTCTCAGACAGTATTTT

abundance: .
j_gene: TRBJ2-7
d_gene: TRBD1
len: 14
v_gene: TRBV11-2
CDR3aa: CASSPGTGYHEQYF
CDR3nt: TGTGCCAGCAGCCCCGGGACAGGGTACCACGAGCAGTACTTC

abundance: .
j_gene: TRBJ1-1
d_gene: .
len: 11
v_gene: TRBV24-1
CDR3aa: CATSVGGEAFF
CDR3nt: TGTGCCACCAGTGTCGGAGGTGAAGCTTTCTTT

abundance: .
j_gene: TRBJ2-2
d_gene: TRBD2
len: 17
v_gene: TRBV14
CDR3aa: CASSPSLAGWNTGELFF
CDR3nt: TGTGCCAGCAGCCCATCGTTAGCGGGGTGGAACACCGGGGAGCTGTTTTTT

abundance: .
j_gene: TRBJ2-7
d_gene: TRBD1
len: 16
v_gene: TRBV4-1
CDR3aa: CASSQDSGTGGREQYF
CDR3nt: TGCGCCAGCAGCCAAGACTCCGGGACAGGGGGTCGAGAGCAGTACTTC

abundance: .
j_gene: TRBJ1-1
d_gene: .
len: 12
v_gene: TRBV7-9
CDR3aa: CASSAFQGEAFF
CDR3nt: TGTGCCAGCAGCGCGTTCCAGGGAGAAGCTTTCTTT

abundance: .
j_gene: TRBJ2-5
d_gene: TRBD2
len: 16
v_gene: TRBV5-1
CDR3aa: CASSLSSGRVGETQYF
CDR3nt: TGCGCCAGCAGCTTATCTAGCGGGAGGGTAGGGGAGACCCAGTACTTC

abundance: .
j_gene: TRBJ2-2
d_gene: TRBD2
len: 15
v_gene: TRBV5-4
CDR3aa: CASSLGGGRAGELFF
CDR3nt: TGTGCCAGCAGCTTGGGCGGGGGAAGAGCCGGGGAGCTGTTTTTT

abundance: once
j_gene: TRBJ2-5
d_gene: .
len: 15
v_gene: TRBV10-1
CDR3aa: CASSDQGSDEETQYF
CDR3nt: TGCGCCAGCAGTGACCAGGGCTCTGACGAAGAGACCCAGTACTTC

abundance: .
j_gene: TRBJ2-1
d_gene: TRBD2
len: 17
v_gene: TRBV4-1
CDR3aa: CASSREGSGRAYNEQFF
CDR3nt: TGCGCCAGCAGCCGAGAAGGGAGCGGGAGGGCCTACAATGAGCAGTTCTTC

abundance: .
j_gene: TRBJ2-1
d_gene: TRBD1
len: 19
v_gene: TRBV5-1
CDR3aa: CASSFSLLLTGASYNEQFF
CDR3nt: TGCGCCAGCAGCTTTTCCCTACTCCTGACAGGGGCCTCCTACAATGAGCAGTTCTTC